Reported below is one TCR beta chain. The antigen is unknown. The record originates from a study of blood T cells in healthy people across ages. Overall study results and limits: The percentage of naive T cells correlated strongly with TCR beta diversity.

V shed 6 bases and J 7 bases; nucleotides not matched to a gene: 2. The CDR3 is made up of 13 amino acids. Primers used in a second PCR of roughly 6 to 12 cycles were a sample-barcoded 5' primer and a J-beta primer mix. TCRdb independently ran MiXCR on the 5' RACE reads; one entry per CDR3 protein. The table lists more than 450,000 distinct CDR3 sequences, about 25% of them singletons. These same data were also listed under a study on T cells of mothers and their children. Turning to that study: The people who donated were a few healthy Caucasian mothers and their six children.

The sequenced sample consisted of blood. The TCR originated in a boy younger than 10 in good health. The gene calls are TRBV12-3 or TRBV12-4 and TRBJ2-1; 11 nucleotides align to TRBD2. The CDR3 nucleotides are TGTGCCAGCAGGGGGACTAGCGGAAATGAGCAGTTCTTC. Translated, it gives CASRGTSGNEQFF.